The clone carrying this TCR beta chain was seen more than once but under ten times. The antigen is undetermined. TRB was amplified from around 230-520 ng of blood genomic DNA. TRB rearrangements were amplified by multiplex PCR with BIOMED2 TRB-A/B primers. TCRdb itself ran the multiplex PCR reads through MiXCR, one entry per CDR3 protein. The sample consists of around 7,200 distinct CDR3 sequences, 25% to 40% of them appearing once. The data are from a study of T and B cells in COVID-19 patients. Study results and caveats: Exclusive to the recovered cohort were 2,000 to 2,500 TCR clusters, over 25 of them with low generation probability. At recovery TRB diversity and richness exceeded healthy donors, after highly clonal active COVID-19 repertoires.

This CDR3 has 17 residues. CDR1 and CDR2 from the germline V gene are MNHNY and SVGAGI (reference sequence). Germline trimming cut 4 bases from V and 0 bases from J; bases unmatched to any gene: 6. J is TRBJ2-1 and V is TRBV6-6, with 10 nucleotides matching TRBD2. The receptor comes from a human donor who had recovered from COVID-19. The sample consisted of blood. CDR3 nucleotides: TGTGCCAGCAGTTTCACTAGCGGGGTGAGCTCCTACAATGAGCAGTTCTTC. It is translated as CASSFTSGVSSYNEQFF.